This TCR beta chain was recorded in a study of blood T cell repertoires in COVID-19. About the study: Sites across the United States, Italy and Spain contributed samples from acute and convalescent COVID-19.

CDR1 is SGHDN and CDR2 is FVKESK in the germline V gene. Germline trimming cut 6 bases from V and 2 bases from J; bases unmatched to any gene: 3. The CDR3 is made up of 15 amino acids. Participants spanned ages about 18 to 90 years and resided in roughly 22 US areas. Participants reported their clinical history, and cohort assignment relied on those reports. Profiling relied on immunoSEQ multiplex PCR, and the TCRdb table lists in-frame clones only, not all of them. Among 150,000 or so clones listed, 84% were seen once. Input material: PBMCs or T cells enriched from blood (not recorded which). The source of this sequence is a woman in her fifties or sixties who had been exposed to COVID-19. The V call is TRBV14, the J call TRBJ2-6; 8 bases match TRBD1. CDR3 sequence (DNA): TGTGCCAGCAGACAGACAGGGGCTGGGGCCAACGTCCTGACTTTC. Amino acid sequence: CASRQTGAGANVLTF.